Presented here are 3 T cell receptor beta chains from one specimen sequenced in a study of blood T cell repertoires in COVID-19. Profiled with immunoSEQ multiplex PCR; TCRdb holds only in-frame clones, not every one. The sample lists 150,000 or so clones, under 95% occurring once. The sequenced sample was peripheral blood. These receptors originate from a man in his 60s with active or convalescent COVID-19.

The chain recombines TRBV6-5 with TRBJ2-7, with TRBD1 matching 11 bases. CDR1 and CDR2 (germline): MNHEY, SVGAGI. This CDR3 has 15 amino acids. Trimming cost V 5 bases and J 3 bases; bases outside gene matches: 6. CDR3 protein: CASSSRTGGFYEQYF. The DNA for the CDR3 is TGTGCCAGCAGTAGCAGGACAGGGGGCTTCTACGAGCAGTACTTC.

This chain links TRBV5-1 with TRBJ1-2, with TRBD1 matching 8 bases. V trimming: 1 base; J trimming: 6 bases; junction bases outside the gene matches: 8. Germline values: CDR1 SGHRS, CDR2 YFSETQ. The CDR3 loop spans 15 amino acids. The CDR3, as DNA: TGCGCCAGCAGCTTGTCCCAGGACAGGGCCCATGGCTACACCTTC. It translates to CASSLSQDRAHGYTF.

CDR3 amino acids: CASSMGPEKGFYGYTF. DNA for the CDR3: TGTGCCAGCTCAATGGGGCCCGAAAAGGGGTTCTATGGCTACACCTTC. The chain employs TRBV18 and TRBJ1-2; possible D gene TRBD1, 5 bases. Germline CDR1 is KGHSH and CDR2 is LQKENI. CDR3 length equals 16 residues. The V end lost 5 bases, the J end lost 4 bases, and 20 bases lay between the germline ends.